A selection of T cell receptor beta chains follows, all from one sample in a study of blood T cell repertoires in COVID-19. Using immunoSEQ multiplex PCR, the repertoire was profiled, and TCRdb retains in-frame clones only, with some absent. The profile shows fewer than 300,000 clones, over 75% of them singletons. Material for sequencing was peripheral blood. These receptor sequences come from a man between 50 and 59 years old with COVID-19, enrolled during active disease. Both conserved end residues are part of each CDR3. The order of the fields is D gene, J gene, CDR3 length, V gene, clone size, CDR3 protein, CDR3 DNA. D genes are given only for firm matches. Size tells how often a clone was seen (once, few, many) or the class of an expanded clone, and some rows leave it out.

>TRBD1|TRBJ1-4|15|TRBV7-2|-
CASSATGQGNEKLFF
TGTGCCAGCAGCGCCACGGGACAGGGTAATGAAAAACTGTTTTTT
>-|TRBJ1-2|11|TRBV6-5|-
CASRRARGYTF
TGTGCCAGCAGGAGGGCTCGAGGCTACACCTTC
>-|TRBJ2-1|13|TRBV4-2|-
CASSQPPGLPPFF
TGTGCCAGCAGCCAACCTCCGGGACTTCCTCCGTTCTTC
>TRBD1|TRBJ1-3|15|TRBV7-3|-
CASSLTGGSGNTIYF
TGTGCCAGCAGCTTGACAGGGGGCTCTGGAAACACCATATATTTT
>TRBD1|TRBJ1-1|15|TRBV27|-
CASTPTGGRNTEAFF
TGTGCCAGCACCCCGACAGGGGGCAGGAACACTGAAGCTTTCTTT
>TRBD1|TRBJ1-5|16|TRBV19|-
CASSKGGRQGGMPQHF
TGTGCCAGTAGTAAAGGGGGGCGACAGGGCGGCATGCCCCAGCATTTT
>TRBD2|TRBJ2-2|15|TRBV6-2/TRBV6-3|-
CASSYGTSRTGELFF
TGTGCCAGCAGTTACGGGACTAGCCGCACCGGGGAGCTGTTTTTT
>-|TRBJ1-5|16|TRBV6-1|-
CASSAPGGVSNQPQHF
TGTGCCAGCAGTGCCCCAGGAGGAGTGAGCAATCAGCCCCAGCATTTT
>TRBD2|TRBJ2-1|19|TRBV14|once
CASSQGLTSGRAFRNEQFF
TGTGCCAGCAGCCAAGGTCTTACTAGCGGGAGGGCCTTTCGTAATGAGCAGTTCTTC
>TRBD1|TRBJ1-6|19|TRBV6-2/TRBV6-3|few
CASSSSRRTGLMSNSPLHF
TGTGCCAGCAGTTCCAGCCGAAGGACAGGCCTTATGTCCAATTCACCCCTCCACTTT
>TRBD1|TRBJ1-1|15|TRBV19|-
CASSTPRDRQVKAFF
TGTGCCAGTAGTACCCCTAGGGACAGACAAGTCAAAGCTTTCTTT
>TRBD1|TRBJ2-7|13|TRBV7-9|-
CASSPGQGYEQYF
TGTGCCAGCAGCCCCGGACAGGGCTACGAGCAGTACTTC
>-|TRBJ1-1|14|TRBV10-3|-
CAISESRPNTEAFF
TGTGCCATCAGTGAGTCGCGGCCGAACACTGAAGCTTTCTTT
>-|TRBJ1-1|13|TRBV11-3|-
CASSQNMNTEAFF
TGTGCCAGCAGCCAGAACATGAACACTGAAGCTTTCTTT
>-|TRBJ2-7|13|TRBV29-1|-
CSVEEGGSYEQYF
TGCAGCGTTGAAGAGGGGGGTTCCTACGAGCAGTACTTC
>-|TRBJ1-4|14|TRBV4-1|-
CASSQVGVREKLFF
TGCGCCAGCAGCCAAGTAGGGGTTAGGGAAAAACTGTTTTTT
>TRBD1|TRBJ1-1|14|TRBV5-1|-
CASSWTGMNTEAFF
TGCGCCAGCAGCTGGACAGGGATGAACACTGAAGCTTTCTTT
>TRBD1|TRBJ1-6|15|TRBV6-4|-
CASSELGQDNSPLHF
TGTGCCAGCAGTGAATTGGGACAGGATAATTCACCCCTCCACTTT
>TRBD1|TRBJ1-3|15|TRBV7-2|-
CASRLGQGAGNTIYF
TGTGCCAGCAGACTTGGACAGGGGGCTGGAAACACCATATATTTT
>-|TRBJ2-7|13|TRBV9|-
CASSSRRRGEQYF
TGTGCCAGCAGCTCAAGGCGACGGGGGGAGCAGTACTTC
>TRBD2|TRBJ2-7|18|TRBV19|-
CASSLFGGETSGSYEQYF
TGTGCCAGTAGTCTATTCGGGGGCGAGACTAGCGGCTCCTACGAGCAGTACTTC
>-|TRBJ1-2|14|TRBV30|-
CAWSVYSQSLGYTF
TGTGCCTGGAGTGTATACAGCCAATCACTTGGCTACACCTTC
>TRBD1|TRBJ2-1|18|TRBV18|-
CASSRDPPTGVGANEQFF
TGTGCCAGCTCACGAGACCCTCCGACAGGGGTAGGGGCCAATGAGCAGTTCTTC
>-|TRBJ1-3|15|TRBV18|once
CASSLERVSGNTIYF
TGTGCCAGCTCACTCGAGAGGGTCTCTGGAAACACCATATATTTT
>-|TRBJ1-1|13|TRBV12-3/TRBV12-4|-
CASSLRPGTEAFF
TGTGCCAGCAGTTTGCGTCCGGGCACTGAAGCTTTCTTT